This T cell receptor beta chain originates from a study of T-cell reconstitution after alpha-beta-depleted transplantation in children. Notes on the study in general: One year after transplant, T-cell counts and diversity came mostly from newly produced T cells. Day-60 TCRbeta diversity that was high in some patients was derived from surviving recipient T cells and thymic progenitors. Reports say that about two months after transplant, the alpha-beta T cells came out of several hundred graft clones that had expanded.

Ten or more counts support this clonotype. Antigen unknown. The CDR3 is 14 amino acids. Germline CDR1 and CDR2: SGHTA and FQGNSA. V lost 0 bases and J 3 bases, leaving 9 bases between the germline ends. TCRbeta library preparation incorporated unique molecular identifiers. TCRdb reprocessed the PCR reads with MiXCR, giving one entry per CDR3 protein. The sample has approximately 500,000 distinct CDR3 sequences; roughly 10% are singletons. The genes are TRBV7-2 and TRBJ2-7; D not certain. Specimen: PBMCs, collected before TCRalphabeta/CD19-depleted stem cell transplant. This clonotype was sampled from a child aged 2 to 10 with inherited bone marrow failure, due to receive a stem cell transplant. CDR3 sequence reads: CASSLAPALYEQYF. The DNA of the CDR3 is TGTGCCAGCAGCTTAGCGCCAGCGCTCTACGAGCAGTACTTC. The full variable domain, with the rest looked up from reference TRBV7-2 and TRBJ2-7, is GAGVSQSPSNKVTEKGKDVELRCDPISGHTALYWYRQSLGQGLEFLIYFQGNSAPDKSGLPSDRFSAERTGGSVSTLTIQRTQQEDSAVYLCASSLAPALYEQYFGPGTRLTVT.